This T cell receptor beta chain was profiled in a study of siplizumab effects on memory and regulatory T cells. Whole-study findings and limits: The study did not confirm that proliferating Tregs from siplizumab cultures were suppressive. Alloreactive sequences traceable to unstimulated CD4+ memory cells declined significantly under siplizumab. About 80-96% of proliferating CD4+ or CD8+ clones had no assignable naive or memory phenotype.

Concerning this clone: What it recognizes is unknown.

This table comes from immunoSEQ multiplex PCR, and its TCRdb copy is limited to in-frame clones, with some not included. The sample comprises 100,000 or so clones, about 91% of which are singletons, and around 0.7% rests with the top ten. CDR3 length: 12 residues. Germline values: CDR1 SGHDT, CDR2 YYEEEE. V was cut by 0 bases and J by 9 bases, with 10 bases left in between. The chain links TRBV5-6 to TRBJ2-7, with D possibly TRBD1 on 6 matching bases. This sequence was found in a human donor in good health. The material sequenced was Tregs sorted from blood. The CDR3 sequence is CASSLDRAGQYF. CDR3 DNA: TGTGCCAGCAGCTTGGACAGGGCGGGGCAGTACTTC.